The T cell receptor beta chain under discussion was sequenced for a study of blood T cell repertoires in COVID-19. Study-level background: For recovered donors of Cohort 3, there were two negative PCRs, clearance, or symptom resolution. Nucleic acid was either cDNA or gDNA, and it came from T cells, B-cell-depleted T cells, or PBMCs.

The germline V and J ends were trimmed by 7 bases and 2 bases, with 12 bases remaining between them. Germline assignment: CDR1 MNHEY and CDR2 SVGAGI. CDR3 length equals 14 residues. Original processing notes: The assay estimated nucleated cells by amplifying reference gene primers. Profiling relied on immunoSEQ multiplex PCR, and the TCRdb table lists in-frame clones only, not all of them. Clone size and V and J calls were adopted from that table, with D and trimming inferred from the DNA. This sample has 250,000 to 300,000 clones, with approximately 90% found just once. The chain uses TRBV6-5 and TRBJ1-3; D possibly corresponds to TRBD1 (6 bases). This clonotype originated in a woman aged 55-69 years in a cohort exposed to, infected with or recovered from COVID-19 (not recorded which). Source material: PBMCs or T cells enriched from blood (not recorded which). CDR3 coding DNA: TGTGCCAGCAATCCCAGGGGAACTGGAAACACCATATATTTT. It specifies CASNPRGTGNTIYF.